This record covers a single T cell receptor (beta chain). Its target is unknown. This entry belongs to a study of identical twins. Trimming took 3 bases from V and 7 from J; bases not matched to a gene: 11. The CDR3 covers 15 residues. The germline V gene encodes CDR1 DFQATT and CDR2 SNEGSKA (reference sequence). TCRdb independently ran MiXCR on the 5' RACE reads; one entry per CDR3 protein. Here the sample spans 420,000 or so distinct CDR3 sequences, approximately 17% being singletons. Healthy Caucasian individuals made up all the donors. Study conclusions and caveats: Partial confounding of zero-insertion analyses by invariant MAIT and iNKT cells was possible. Cross-sectional statistical analysis, not tracking of the same donors, underpinned the conclusions. Fewer insertions characterized abundant cord blood beta clonotypes, whereas memory repertoires showed none.

Sequencing input: naive T cells sorted from blood. The TCR was taken from a man aged 50-59 years in good health. V gene TRBV20-1 combines with J gene TRBJ2-7; 11 bases match TRBD2. Here the CDR3 reads CSASKGSGGAIEQYF. CDR3 DNA sequence: TGCAGTGCTAGTAAGGGTAGCGGGGGGGCGATTGAGCAGTACTTC.